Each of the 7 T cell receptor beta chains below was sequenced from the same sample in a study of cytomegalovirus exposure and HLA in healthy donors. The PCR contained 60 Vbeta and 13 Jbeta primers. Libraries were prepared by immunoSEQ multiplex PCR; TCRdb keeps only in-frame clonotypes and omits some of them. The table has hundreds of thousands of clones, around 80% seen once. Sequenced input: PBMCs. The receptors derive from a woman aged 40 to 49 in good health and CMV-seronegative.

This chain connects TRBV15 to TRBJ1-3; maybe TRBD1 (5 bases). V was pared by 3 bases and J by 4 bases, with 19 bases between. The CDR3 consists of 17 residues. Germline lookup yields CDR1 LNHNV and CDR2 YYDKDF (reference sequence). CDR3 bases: TGTGCCACCAGCAGGGGAATCGGGACTCCAACGGGAAACACCATATATTTT. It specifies CATSRGIGTPTGNTIYF.

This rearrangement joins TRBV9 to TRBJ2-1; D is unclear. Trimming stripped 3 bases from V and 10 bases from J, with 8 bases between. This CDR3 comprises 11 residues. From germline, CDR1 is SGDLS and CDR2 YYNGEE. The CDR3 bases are TGTGCCAGCAGCGACTCCGGGGAGCAGTTCTTC. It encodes CASSDSGEQFF. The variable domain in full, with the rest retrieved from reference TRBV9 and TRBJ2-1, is DSGVTQTPKHLITATGQRVTLRCSPRSGDLSVYWYQQSLDQGLQFLIQYYNGEERAKGNILERFSAQQFPDLHSELNLSSLELGDSALYFCASSDSGEQFFGPGTRLTVL.

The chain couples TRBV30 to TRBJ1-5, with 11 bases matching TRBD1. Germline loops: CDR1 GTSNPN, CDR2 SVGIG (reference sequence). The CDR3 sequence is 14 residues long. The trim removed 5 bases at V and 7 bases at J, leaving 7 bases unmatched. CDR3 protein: CAWGRDRGGQPQHF. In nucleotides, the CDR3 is TGTGCCTGGGGCCGGGACAGGGGGGGACAGCCCCAGCATTTT.

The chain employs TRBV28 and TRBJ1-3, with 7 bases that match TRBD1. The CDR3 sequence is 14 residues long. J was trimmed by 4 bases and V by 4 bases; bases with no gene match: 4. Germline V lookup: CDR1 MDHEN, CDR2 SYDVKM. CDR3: CASSSQGLGNTIYF. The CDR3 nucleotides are TGTGCCAGCAGTTCACAGGGGTTAGGAAACACCATATATTTT.

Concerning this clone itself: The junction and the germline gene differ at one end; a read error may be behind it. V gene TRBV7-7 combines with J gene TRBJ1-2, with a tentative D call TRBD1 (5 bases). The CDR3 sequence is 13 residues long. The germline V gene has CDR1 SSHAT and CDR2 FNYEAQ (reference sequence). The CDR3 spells CASSWGGRWGYPF. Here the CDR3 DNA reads TGTGCTAGCAGCTGGGGAGGGAGATGGGGCTACCCCTTC.

CDR3 sequence (DNA): TGTGCCAGCTCCCGCCAGGTATGGGGCACAGATACGCAGTATTTT. Translation gives CASSRQVWGTDTQYF. The chain combines TRBV6-1 with TRBJ2-3; D ambiguous. The CDR3 runs to 15 residues. V was clipped by 8 bases and J by 1 base, with 16 bases between them. Per the germline V gene, CDR1 is MNHNS and CDR2 is SASEGT.

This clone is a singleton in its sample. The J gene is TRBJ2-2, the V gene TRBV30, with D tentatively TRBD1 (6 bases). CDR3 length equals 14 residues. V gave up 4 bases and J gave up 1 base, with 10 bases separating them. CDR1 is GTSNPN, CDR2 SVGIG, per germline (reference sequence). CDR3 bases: TGTGCCTGGAAGGGGGTGCAGAACACCGGGGAGCTGTTTTTT. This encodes CAWKGVQNTGELFF.